This is a list of T cell receptor beta chains from one sample in a study of identical twins. TCRdb recomputed calls from the 5' RACE reads with MiXCR, one row per CDR3 protein. The table lists 200,000 or so distinct CDR3 sequences, approximately 8.3% of them singletons. A further study also used this sample, focusing on yellow fever vaccine responses in identical twins.

Sequencing input: memory (CD45RO+) T cells sorted from blood. These receptors were obtained from a woman aged 18-29 years in good health. Both conserved end residues are part of each CDR3. D genes are given only for firm matches. Clone sizes are given selectively: once, few, many, or a class where the clone is expanded.

CDR3 DNA	CDR3 protein	J gene	clone size	V gene	D gene
TGTGCCAGCAGCTTAATCTTGACGGGGGTTAACTATGGCTACACCTTC	CASSLILTGVNYGYTF	TRBJ1-2	.	TRBV7-9	.
TGCGCCAGCAGCTTAGGACAGCACAAAGAGACCCAGTACTTC	CASSLGQHKETQYF	TRBJ2-5	many	TRBV5-1	.
TGTGCCAGCACTGAAGACCCATCCTTTGGCGAGCAGTACTTC	CASTEDPSFGEQYF	TRBJ2-7	few	TRBV6-1	.
TGTGCCAGCAGCTTAGATAGCGGGAGGAACCAAAGACAAGAGACCCAGTACTTC	CASSLDSGRNQRQETQYF	TRBJ2-5	few	TRBV11-2	TRBD2
TGCAGCGGGTGCGGGACAGGGTTAGACTACGAGCAGTACTTC	CSGCGTGLDYEQYF	TRBJ2-7	many	TRBV29-1	TRBD1
TGTGCCAGCAGTTTAGGGGGGACGGTTAAATTCGAGCAGTACTTC	CASSLGGTVKFEQYF	TRBJ2-7	few	TRBV28	.
TGTGCCAGCAGCTGGAGCGGGACAGGTTACAATGAGCAGTTCTTC	CASSWSGTGYNEQFF	TRBJ2-1	few	TRBV5-6	.
TGCGCCAGCAGCTTTAGCGGGGTCTCCTACGAGCAGTACTTC	CASSFSGVSYEQYF	TRBJ2-7	few	TRBV5-1	TRBD2
TGTGCCAGCAGCTTATCGGGGACAGGCGAGACCCAGTACTTC	CASSLSGTGETQYF	TRBJ2-5	.	TRBV5-6	TRBD1
TGTGCCAGCAGGTATAGCGAGCGCTCCTACGAGCAGTACTTC	CASRYSERSYEQYF	TRBJ2-7	many	TRBV6-5	.
TGTGCCAGCAGTGGGACTAGCGGGACTCGCGAGACCCAGTACTTC	CASSGTSGTRETQYF	TRBJ2-5	.	TRBV25-1	TRBD2
TGTGCCAGCAGTAAACAGGGACAGGGGGCGACGCTAGCCAAAAACATTCAGTACTTC	CASSKQGQGATLAKNIQYF	TRBJ2-4	many	TRBV6-2/TRBV6-3	TRBD1
TGTGCCAGCAGCCAAATGGCGAACACCGGGGAGCTGTTTTTT	CASSQMANTGELFF	TRBJ2-2	many	TRBV3-1	.
TGTGCCAGCAGCGTAGATACGGCTAATGAAAAACTGTTTTTT	CASSVDTANEKLFF	TRBJ1-4	few	TRBV9	.
TGTGCCAGCAGTGAAGTGGGCGAGCAGTACTTC	CASSEVGEQYF	TRBJ2-7	many	TRBV25-1	.
TGTGCCAGCAGCTTCGGACCTTCTGGGGCCAACGTCCTGACTTTC	CASSFGPSGANVLTF	TRBJ2-6	many	TRBV11-3	.
TGTGCCAGCAGCAGGACAGGGGGCATGTACAATGAGCAGTTCTTC	CASSRTGGMYNEQFF	TRBJ2-1	many	TRBV5-5	TRBD1